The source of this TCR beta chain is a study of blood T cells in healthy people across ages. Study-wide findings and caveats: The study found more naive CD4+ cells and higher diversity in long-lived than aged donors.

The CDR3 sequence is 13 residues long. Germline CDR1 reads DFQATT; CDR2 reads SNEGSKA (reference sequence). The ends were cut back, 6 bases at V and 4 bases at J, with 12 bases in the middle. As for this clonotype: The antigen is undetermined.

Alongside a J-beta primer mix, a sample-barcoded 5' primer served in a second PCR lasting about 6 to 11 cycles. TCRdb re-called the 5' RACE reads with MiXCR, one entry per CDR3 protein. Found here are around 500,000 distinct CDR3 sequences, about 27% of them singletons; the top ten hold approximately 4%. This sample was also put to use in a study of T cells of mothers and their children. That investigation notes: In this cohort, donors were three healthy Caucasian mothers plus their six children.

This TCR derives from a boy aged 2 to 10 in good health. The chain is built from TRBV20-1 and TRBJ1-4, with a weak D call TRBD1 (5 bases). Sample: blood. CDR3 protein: CSARTRVNEKLFF. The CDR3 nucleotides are TGCAGTGCGCGAACCAGGGTTAATGAAAAACTGTTTTTT.